This T cell receptor beta chain was sequenced for a study of cytomegalovirus exposure and HLA in healthy donors. Germline CDR1 GTSNPN, CDR2 SVGIG (reference sequence). There are 13 residues in the CDR3. Trimming took off 5 bases at V and 4 bases at J, with 14 bases between the two ends. PCR amplification relied on 60 Vbeta primers (plus 13 Jbeta primers). Profiling relied on immunoSEQ multiplex PCR, and the TCRdb table lists in-frame clones only, not all of them. The sample consists of some 170,000 clones, 77% of them appearing once. The sequencing sample was made of PBMCs. The chain has TRBV30 and TRBJ1-2, with D maybe TRBD1 (6 bases). The TCR comes from a woman under 40 in good health and CMV-seronegative. The CDR3 reads CAWGLRGGYGYTF. The DNA for the CDR3 is TGTGCCTGGGGCCTCAGGGGCGGCTATGGCTACACCTTC.